Listed below are T cell receptor beta chains from one sample, sequenced in a study of graft-versus-host responses after intestinal transplantation. Their antigen targets remain unknown. Sequencing used immunoSEQ multiplex PCR; TCRdb keeps in-frame clones, though not all of them. The sample records 28,000 or so clones, about four fifths being singletons. The material was unstimulated CD8+ T cells sorted from spleen or lymph node cells, obtained before intestinal transplant. These receptors all come from a human donor who received an intestinal transplant. CDR3s include the opening cysteine and the closing phenylalanine or tryptophan. The order of the fields is clone size, CDR3 length, J gene, V gene, D gene, CDR3 protein, CDR3 DNA. D genes are given only for firm matches. Only part of the rows carry a size: once, few, many, or a class if the clone is expanded.

>.|12|TRBJ2-3|TRBV6-1|.
CASGTDGDTQYF
TGTGCCAGCGGGACTGATGGGGATACGCAGTATTTT
>.|19|TRBJ2-2|TRBV5-1|.
CASSLGVLALPPGTGELFF
TGCGCCAGCAGCTTGGGGGTCTTGGCACTTCCTCCGGGCACCGGGGAGCTGTTTTTT
>.|14|TRBJ1-1|TRBV7-9|TRBD1
CASSAPGQLSEAFF
TGTGCCAGCAGCGCCCCGGGACAGTTGTCCGAAGCTTTCTTT
>.|13|TRBJ2-7|TRBV27|.
CASSPKSGNEQYF
TGTGCCAGCAGTCCGAAATCAGGGAACGAGCAGTACTTC
>medium-sized|17|TRBJ2-6|TRBV6-1|TRBD1
CASSGTTGISGANVLTF
TGTGCCAGCAGTGGAACGACAGGGATCTCTGGGGCCAACGTCCTGACTTTC
>.|18|TRBJ1-5|TRBV28|TRBD1
CASSLYRDSRYSNQPQHF
TGTGCCAGCAGTTTGTACCGGGACAGCCGATATAGCAATCAGCCCCAGCATTTT
>.|14|TRBJ2-2|TRBV6-5|TRBD1
CASRDRVGTGELFF
TGTGCCAGCAGAGACAGGGTTGGCACCGGGGAGCTGTTTTTT
>few|17|TRBJ2-3|TRBV29-1|TRBD2
CSVESTEAGANADTQYF
TGCAGCGTTGAAAGTACCGAAGCGGGAGCTAATGCAGATACGCAGTATTTT
>.|13|TRBJ1-4|TRBV28|TRBD1
CATQGVSGEKLFF
TGTGCCACCCAGGGGGTCTCCGGTGAAAAACTGTTTTTT
>.|17|TRBJ2-1|TRBV9|.
CASSVVAGRSSYNEQFF
TGTGCCAGCAGCGTAGTGGCGGGACGGAGCTCCTACAATGAGCAGTTCTTC
>.|20|TRBJ2-7|TRBV28|.
CASSFPPYRTVNFPHYEQYF
TGTGCCAGCAGTTTTCCCCCCTACCGGACAGTAAACTTTCCCCACTACGAGCAGTACTTC
>.|20|TRBJ2-7|TRBV27|TRBD2
CASSFGDLRKPGLYSYEQYF
TGTGCCAGCAGTTTTGGGGACCTGCGGAAACCGGGACTATACTCCTACGAGCAGTACTTC
>once|16|TRBJ2-5|TRBV19|TRBD2
CASSIYLAGGRETQYF
TGTGCCAGTAGTATCTACCTAGCGGGAGGACGAGAGACCCAGTACTTC
>few|13|TRBJ2-7|TRBV2|.
CASSRAVWYEQYF
TGTGCCAGCAGCAGGGCAGTGTGGTACGAGCAGTACTTC
>.|16|TRBJ2-3|TRBV28|.
CASSLDRPGGTDTQYF
TGTGCCAGCAGTTTAGATCGCCCCGGAGGAACAGATACGCAGTATTTT
>.|13|TRBJ2-7|TRBV5-1|.
CASSEGMTYEQYF
TGCGCCAGCAGCGAGGGTATGACCTACGAGCAGTACTTC
>.|14|TRBJ2-3|TRBV2|.
CASSDLRSTDTQYF
TGTGCCAGCAGCGACTTGAGGAGCACAGATACGCAGTATTTT
>.|15|TRBJ2-7|TRBV7-3|TRBD1
CASSLGRGTAYEQYF
TGTGCCAGCAGCTTGGGACGAGGGACAGCCTACGAGCAGTACTTC
>.|17|TRBJ2-3|TRBV11-2|TRBD2
CASSLDLATSGTDTQYF
TGTGCCAGCAGCTTAGATCTCGCTACTAGCGGCACAGATACGCAGTATTTT
>few|16|TRBJ2-3|TRBV7-8|TRBD2
CASSLGLAGGTDTQYF
TGTGCCAGCAGCTTAGGGCTAGCGGGGGGGACAGATACGCAGTATTTT
>.|15|TRBJ2-7|TRBV9|TRBD1
CASSEQQGPSYEQYF
TGTGCCAGCAGCGAACAACAGGGGCCATCCTACGAGCAGTACTTC
>once|15|TRBJ1-2|TRBV7-9|.
CASSLMLASGNGYTF
TGTGCCAGCAGCTTGATGTTGGCTAGTGGAAATGGCTACACCTTC
>once|14|TRBJ2-7|TRBV27|.
CASSLSRGTYEQYF
TGTGCCAGCAGTTTATCTAGGGGTACCTACGAGCAGTACTTC
>.|15|TRBJ2-7|TRBV9|TRBD1
CASSLRDRGPYEQYF
TGTGCCAGCAGTCTCCGGGACAGGGGGCCCTACGAGCAGTACTTC
>.|14|TRBJ2-7|TRBV5-1|.
CASSPWTGSYEQYF
TGCGCCAGCAGCCCCTGGACTGGATCCTACGAGCAGTACTTC
>.|17|TRBJ2-1|TRBV15|TRBD2
CATRGSEREWSYNEQFF
TGTGCCACCCGCGGTTCGGAGCGGGAGTGGTCCTACAATGAGCAGTTCTTC
>.|16|TRBJ2-5|TRBV7-8|TRBD2
CASSRRTSSRQETQYF
TGTGCCAGCAGCCGACGGACTAGCAGCCGCCAAGAGACCCAGTACTTC
>.|15|TRBJ2-7|TRBV7-8|TRBD1
CASSSYDRDSYEQYF
TGTGCCAGCAGCTCGTATGACAGGGACTCCTACGAGCAGTACTTC
>once|14|TRBJ2-7|TRBV10-3|TRBD2
CAISETSASYEQYF
TGTGCCATCAGTGAGACTAGCGCCTCCTACGAGCAGTACTTC
>.|15|TRBJ2-7|TRBV27|.
CASSLSRGNPYEQYF
TGTGCCAGCAGTTTGTCGCGGGGAAATCCCTACGAGCAGTACTTC
>.|14|TRBJ2-5|TRBV4-1|.
CASSPGRTGETQYF
TGCGCCAGCAGCCCCGGCAGGACGGGGGAGACCCAGTACTTC
>.|17|TRBJ2-3|TRBV27|TRBD2
CASSFPWAAGGRDTQYF
TGTGCCAGCAGTTTCCCATGGGCCGCGGGGGGGCGGGATACGCAGTATTTT
>.|13|TRBJ1-1|TRBV6-1|TRBD1
CASSVRQGMDAFF
TGTGCCAGCAGTGTTCGACAGGGCATGGATGCTTTCTTT
>.|16|TRBJ2-1|TRBV25-1|.
CASSEYPGETYNEQFF
TGTGCCAGCAGTGAATATCCGGGAGAGACCTACAATGAGCAGTTCTTC
>.|15|TRBJ2-5|TRBV2|TRBD2
CASNDGTTELETQYF
TGTGCCAGCAATGACGGGACTACGGAACTAGAGACCCAGTACTTC
>.|14|TRBJ1-1|TRBV7-2|.
CASSSFSRGTEAFF
TGTGCCAGCAGCTCATTTTCACGGGGCACTGAAGCTTTCTTT
>.|15|TRBJ2-2|TRBV28|TRBD2
CASSSAGANTGELFF
TGTGCCAGCAGTTCAGCGGGGGCGAACACCGGGGAGCTGTTTTTT
>.|12|TRBJ2-7|TRBV6-6|.
CASSYSTSEQYF
TGTGCCAGCAGTTACTCGACATCCGAGCAGTACTTC
>once|14|TRBJ1-1|TRBV10-3|.
CAIAGRGGNTEAFF
TGTGCCATCGCAGGGCGAGGTGGGAACACTGAAGCTTTCTTT